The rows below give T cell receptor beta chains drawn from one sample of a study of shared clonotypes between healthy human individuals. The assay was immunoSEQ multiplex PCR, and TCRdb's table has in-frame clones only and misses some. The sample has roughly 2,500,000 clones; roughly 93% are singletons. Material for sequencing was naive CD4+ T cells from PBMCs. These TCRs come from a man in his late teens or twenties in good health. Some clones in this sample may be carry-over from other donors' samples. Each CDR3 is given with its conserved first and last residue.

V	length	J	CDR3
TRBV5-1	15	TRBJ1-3	CASSLSSGSGNTIYF
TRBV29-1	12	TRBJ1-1	CSSTGWDTEAFF
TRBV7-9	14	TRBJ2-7	CASSLEGFSYEQYF
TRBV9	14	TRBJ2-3	CASSVEGLVDTQYF
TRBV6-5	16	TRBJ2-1	CASSYYLAGGQVEQFF
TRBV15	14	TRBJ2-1	CATSRGTSREEQFF
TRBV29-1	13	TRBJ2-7	CSGGTGSTYEQYF
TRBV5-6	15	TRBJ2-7	CASSPGTGGSYEQYF
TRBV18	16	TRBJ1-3	CASSPTDRQAGNTIYF
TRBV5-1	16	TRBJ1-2	CASSLAGASGDYGYTF
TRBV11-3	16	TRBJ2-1	CASSLAGGYPYNEQFF
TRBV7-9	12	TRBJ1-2	CASSLNREGYTF
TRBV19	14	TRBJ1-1	CASKTTGRNTEAFF
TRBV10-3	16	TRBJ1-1	CAISESNGRGRTEAFF
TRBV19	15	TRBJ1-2	CASRPLGGGAGGYTF
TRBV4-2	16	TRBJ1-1	CASSQETGPQGTEAFF
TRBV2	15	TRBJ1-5	CASSVRYMGNQPQHF
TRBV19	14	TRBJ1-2	CASTGDRQTYGYTF
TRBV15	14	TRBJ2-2	CATIRDRGTGELFF
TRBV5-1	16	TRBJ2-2	CASSFGVAGDTGELFF
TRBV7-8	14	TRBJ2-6	CASSLVAGANVLTF
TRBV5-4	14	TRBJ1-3	CASSFWSSGNTIYF
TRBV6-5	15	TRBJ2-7	CASSYIQGMTGEQYF
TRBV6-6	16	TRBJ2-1	CASSYAGASSYNEQFF
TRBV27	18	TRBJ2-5	CASSSHPKTGGPRETQYF
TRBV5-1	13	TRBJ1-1	CASSLMASGEAFF
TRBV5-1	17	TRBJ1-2	CASSLGGTGTGDYGYTF
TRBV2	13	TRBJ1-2	CASSPTGNYGYTF
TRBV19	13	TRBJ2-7	CASDRGVTYEQYF